The present entry profiles one T cell receptor beta chain with its context. Trimming removed 6 bases from V and 0 bases from J, with 15 bases in between. CDR3 length: 16 amino acids. Germline values: CDR1 SQVTM, CDR2 ANQGSEA. This sample is part of a study of T cell repertoires in cytomegalovirus infection. As for the study in general: Through public TCR beta signatures, both CMV infection and matching HLA type were indicated.

TCRdb re-called the reads through MiXCR, storing one row per CDR3 protein. The sample lists about 260,000 distinct CDR3 sequences; roughly 13% were seen once. The chain uses TRBV29-1 and TRBJ2-6; tentative D call: TRBD1 (6 bases). Sequencing used PBMCs. This TCR derives from a human donor in good health (CMV status not recorded). Some clones in this sample may be carry-over from other donors' samples. The CDR3 spells CSVTGTPDSGANVLTF. The CDR3, as DNA: TGCAGCGTCACCGGGACACCAGACTCTGGGGCCAACGTCCTGACTTTC.